What follows are 31 T cell receptor beta chains derived from one specimen sequenced in a study of Graves' ophthalmopathy and Graves' hyperthyroidism. Amplified TCR beta CDR3 regions were obtained using RNA transcripts as template. The workflow started with a first-round RT-PCR run with HTBI primers and then moved on to a second-round multiplex PCR. TCRdb used MiXCR to reprocess the multiplex PCR reads, holding one entry per CDR3 protein. Of approximately 480,000 distinct CDR3 sequences detected, 14% appear once; the ten largest clones hold roughly 10%. Sequencing was done on a sample of blood. These receptors were taken from a woman aged 25 to 39 with Graves' ophthalmopathy.

There are many counts of this clonotype. This chain links TRBV6-1 with TRBJ2-2; D is perhaps TRBD1 or TRBD2 (7 bases each). CDR1 and CDR2 (germline): MNHNS, SASEGT. The CDR3 has 15 amino acids. V gave up 6 bases and J gave up 3 bases, with 14 bases separating them. CDR3 nucleotide sequence: TGTGCCAGCAGCCCCCCAGGGGGGGACACCGGGGAGCTGTTTTTT. It codes for CASSPPGGDTGELFF.

In this sample, this clonotype turned up many times. This chain connects TRBV5-1 to TRBJ2-2, with D possibly TRBD2 on 5 matching bases. The V and J ends lost 2 bases and 1 base respectively, with 18 bases between them. This CDR3 has 18 amino acids. CDR1 and CDR2 (germline): SGHRS, YFSETQ. The CDR3 region has the DNA TGCGCCAGCAGCTTACATGGGAGCCGACCACAGAACACCGGGGAGCTGTTTTTT. Protein sequence: CASSLHGSRPQNTGELFF.

This clonotype was observed at least ten times. The chain employs TRBV5-4 and TRBJ1-1; D might be TRBD1 (6 bases). Trimming left V 6 bases short and J 4 bases short, with 19 bases between. This CDR3 is 15 amino acids long. CDR1 and CDR2 from the germline V gene are SGHNT and YYREEE (reference sequence). The CDR3 DNA reads as TGTGCCAGCACCCTATACTCTACAGGGAGCACTGAAGCTTTCTTT. It translates to CASTLYSTGSTEAFF. Combining the CDR3 with reference TRBV5-4 and TRBJ1-1 gives the whole variable domain ETGVTQSPTHLIKTRGQQVTLRCSSQSGHNTVSWYQQALGQGPQFIFQYYREEENGRGNFPPRFSGLQFPNYSSELNVNALELDDSALYLCASTLYSTGSTEAFFGQGTRLTVV.

This clonotype has more than one count but fewer than ten. V usage is TRBV30 and J usage is TRBJ1-2, with no clear D. Deletions cut 4 bases from V and 7 bases from J, with 10 bases between. The CDR3 length is 11 residues. The germline gives CDR1 GTSNPN, CDR2 SVGIG (reference sequence). CDR3 sequence reads: CAWNSGGGYTF. In DNA, the CDR3 is TGTGCCTGGAACTCCGGCGGTGGCTACACCTTC.

The sample holds a few counts of this clonotype. The chain links TRBV13 to TRBJ1-5, with 8 bases identical to TRBD1. The V gene end was trimmed by 4 bases and the J gene end by 5 bases; junction bases not matched to a gene: 1. This CDR3 spans 13 amino acids. Germline CDR1 reads PRHDT; CDR2 reads FYEKMQ (reference sequence). In DNA form, the CDR3 reads TGTGCCAGCAGCTCAGGGGGCTATCAGCCCCAGCATTTT. This codes for CASSSGGYQPQHF.

V is TRBV12-3 or TRBV12-4 and J is TRBJ1-1, with D possibly being TRBD1 (5 bases). V shed 6 bases and J shed 3 bases, with 11 bases lying between them. This CDR3 region has 13 residues. The CDR3 DNA follows: TGTGCCAGCAGCCGCAGGGTGCACACTGAAGCTTTCTTT. This translates into CASSRRVHTEAFF.

In this sample, this clonotype turned up many times. The J gene is TRBJ2-7, the V gene TRBV4-1; 9 bases are shared with TRBD1. The CDR3 is 16 amino acids. J lost 6 bases, V lost 1 base, and 10 bases had no gene match. CDR1 is MGHRA and CDR2 is YSYEKL in the germline V gene. The CDR3 reads CASSQVVRQGEFEQYF. As DNA, the CDR3 is TGCGCCAGCAGCCAAGTAGTACGACAGGGGGAGTTCGAGCAGTACTTC.

This clonotype occurred many times. This chain connects TRBV7-2 to TRBJ1-2, with D possibly matching TRBD1 (5 bases). Deletions cut 4 bases from V and 2 bases from J, with 17 bases between. CDR1 is SGHTA and CDR2 is FQGNSA in the germline V gene. This CDR3 is 16 amino acids long. The CDR3 nucleotides read TGTGCCAGCAGCTACCCGGGACGGAGACAGAACTATGGCTACACCTTC. Translating gives CASSYPGRRQNYGYTF.

This clonotype showed up many times. V gene TRBV7-2 combines with J gene TRBJ1-2; TRBD1 matches at 8 bases. Looked up from germline, CDR1 is SGHTA and CDR2 is FQGNSA. The V gene end was trimmed by 0 bases and the J gene end by 8 bases; junction bases not matched to a gene: 8. This CDR3 has 15 amino acids. The CDR3 nucleotides read TGTGCCAGCAGCTTAGCCGGACAGGGAAGTAGCGGCTACACCTTC. Amino acids: CASSLAGQGSSGYTF. Based on the CDR3 plus reference TRBV7-2 and TRBJ1-2, the full variable domain is GAGVSQSPSNKVTEKGKDVELRCDPISGHTALYWYRQSLGQGLEFLIYFQGNSAPDKSGLPSDRFSAERTGGSVSTLTIQRTQQEDSAVYLCASSLAGQGSSGYTFGSGTRLTVV.

About this clonotype itself: This may stem from a read error, because a much larger clone lies one nucleotide away. The rearrangement uses TRBV14 and TRBJ2-5; D is undetermined. The CDR3 consists of 13 residues. Germline CDR1 is SGHDN and CDR2 is FVKESK. This CDR3 is CVSSQDNSETQYF. The CDR3 DNA reads TGTGTCAGCAGCCAAGATAATTCCGAGACCCAGTACTTC.

This clonotype was counted at least ten times. The chain combines TRBV6-5 with TRBJ2-5; 7 bases are shared with TRBD1. With 6 bases clipped from V and 0 bases from J, the junction kept 16 bases outside the gene matches. CDR1 is MNHEY and CDR2 is SVGAGI in the germline V gene. The CDR3 consists of 18 residues. The CDR3 protein is CASSRGQVFHPYQETQYF. CDR3 nucleotide sequence: TGTGCCAGCAGCCGCGGACAGGTTTTTCACCCGTACCAAGAGACCCAGTACTTC.

This clonotype was counted between two and nine times. The junction departs from the called germline gene at one end, perhaps through a read error. The chain carries TRBV7-8 and TRBJ1-1, with TRBD1 as a possible D gene (5 bases). CDR3 length: 13 residues. CDR1 SGHVS and CDR2 FQNEAQ come from the germline V gene. CDR3 loop: CASSLARGGEASF. The CDR3 DNA sequence: TGTGCCAGCAGCTTAGCGCGGGGGGGGGAAGCTTCCTTT. The full variable domain, its missing parts supplied by reference TRBV7-8 and TRBJ1-1, is GAGVSQSPRYKVAKRGQDVALRCDPISGHVSLFWYQQALGQGPEFLTYFQNEAQLDKSGLPSDRFFAERPEGSVSTLKIQRTQQEDSAVYLCASSLARGGEASFGQGTRLTVV.

Many counts were recorded for this clonotype. V gene TRBV18 combines with J gene TRBJ2-4, with 7 bases matching TRBD2. There are 16 residues in the CDR3. Germline lookup yields CDR1 KGHSH and CDR2 LQKENI. V gave up 3 bases and J gave up 0 bases; unmatched junction bases: 5. Here the CDR3 DNA reads TGTGCCAGCTCACCTCAACGGGAGGTAGCCAAAAACATTCAGTACTTC. Protein product: CASSPQREVAKNIQYF.

Ten or more counts support this clonotype. This rearrangement joins TRBV12-3 or TRBV12-4 to TRBJ2-7, with D uncertain. There are 13 residues in the CDR3. V lost 5 bases and J 5 bases, leaving 13 bases between the germline ends. CDR3 DNA: TGTGCCAGCAGTCCGGTGGTTGGCCACGAGCAGTACTTC. This gives the protein CASSPVVGHEQYF.

V usage is TRBV2 and J usage is TRBJ1-1; D remains unclear. This CDR3 has 15 residues. Per the germline V gene, CDR1 is SNHLY and CDR2 is FYNNEI. The germline V and J ends were trimmed by 4 bases and 0 bases, with 12 bases remaining between them. Written as DNA, the CDR3 is TGTGCCAGCAGTGTGGAGGGTACTATGAACACTGAAGCTTTCTTT. Protein: CASSVEGTMNTEAFF.

This clonotype was counted ten times or more. A much larger clone differs by one base, so this may be a read error. The rearrangement joins TRBV6-4 to TRBJ2-2; D perhaps matches TRBD2 (5 bases). The CDR3 consists of 14 residues. Germline loops: CDR1 MRHNA, CDR2 SNTAGT. The CDR3 DNA sequence: TGTGCCAGCAGTGACTCAACGAACACCGGGGAGCTGTGTTTT. Its translation: CASSDSTNTGELCF.

In this sample, this clonotype turned up many times. The chain couples TRBV12-5 to TRBJ1-1; D gene ambiguous. The V and J ends lost 3 bases and 1 base respectively, with 9 bases between them. This CDR3 region has 14 residues. The germline gives CDR1 LGHNT, CDR2 FRNRAP. Here the CDR3 DNA reads TGTGCTAGTGGTTTCCCTCAGGAGAACACTGAAGCTTTCTTT. Its protein product is CASGFPQENTEAFF.

This clonotype occurred many times. The rearrangement uses TRBV28 and TRBJ1-1; D not certain. Trimming removed 3 bases from V and 1 base from J, with 9 bases in between. This CDR3 is built from 14 residues. Germline lookup yields CDR1 MDHEN and CDR2 SYDVKM. CDR3 DNA: TGTGCCAGCAGTTTGTGGTCACAGAACACTGAAGCTTTCTTT. Its translation: CASSLWSQNTEAFF.

This clonotype was seen only a few times. The chain uses TRBV13 and TRBJ2-2; perhaps TRBD1 as D (6 bases). CDR3 size: 17 residues. CDR1 and CDR2 from the germline V gene are PRHDT and FYEKMQ (reference sequence). Trimming stripped 4 bases from V and 0 bases from J, with 15 bases between. The CDR3 sequence is CASSSFYRESNTGELFF. DNA of the CDR3: TGTGCCAGCAGCTCTTTTTACAGGGAGTCGAACACCGGGGAGCTGTTTTTT.

This clonotype was observed at least ten times. V gene TRBV12-3 or TRBV12-4 combines with J gene TRBJ1-2; D might be TRBD1 (6 bases). The germline V and J ends were trimmed by 3 bases and 7 bases, with 12 bases remaining between them. The CDR3 loop spans 13 amino acids. CDR3 loop: CASSFQGSGGYTF. In nucleotides, the CDR3 is TGTGCCAGCAGTTTCCAGGGGAGTGGTGGCTACACCTTC.

This clonotype has only a few counts. V gene TRBV5-8 combines with J gene TRBJ1-5; no reliable D call. The CDR3 covers 14 residues. V lost 0 bases, J lost 3 bases, and 7 bases lay in between. The germline V gene has CDR1 SGHTS and CDR2 YDEGEE. This chain's CDR3 is CASSLETVNQPQHF. The CDR3 nucleotides are TGTGCCAGCAGCTTGGAGACGGTCAATCAGCCCCAGCATTTT.

This clonotype appeared many times. V is TRBV5-1 and J is TRBJ1-2; a weak D match, TRBD1 (5 bases). Trimming removed 5 bases at V and 8 bases at J, with 16 bases between. From germline, CDR1 is SGHRS and CDR2 YFSETQ. There are 13 residues in the CDR3. CDR3 bases: TGCGCCAGCAGTTCGCAGGGACCTCAAGGCTACACCTTC. This translates into CASSSQGPQGYTF. The whole variable domain, filled in from reference TRBV5-1 and TRBJ1-2, reads KAGVTQTPRYLIKTRGQQVTLSCSPISGHRSVSWYQQTPGQGLQFLFEYFSETQRNKGNFPGRFSGRQFSNSRSEMNVSTLELGDSALYLCASSSQGPQGYTFGSGTRLTVV.

There are many counts of this clonotype. J is TRBJ2-7 and V is TRBV2; 7 nucleotides line up with TRBD2. The CDR3 runs 14 residues. CDR1 and CDR2 (germline): SNHLY, FYNNEI. J was trimmed by 4 bases and V by 10 bases; bases with no gene match: 13. The CDR3 reads CATEKGGADYEQYF. In nucleotides, the CDR3 is TGTGCCACCGAGAAGGGAGGGGCAGATTACGAGCAGTACTTC. The full variable domain, in which reference TRBV2 and TRBJ2-7 provide the parts outside the CDR3, is EPEVTQTPSHQVTQMGQEVILRCVPISNHLYFYWYRQILGQKVEFLVSFYNNEISEKSEIFDDQFSVERPDGSNFTLKIRSTKLEDSAMYFCATEKGGADYEQYFGPGTRLTVT.

This clonotype was counted a few times. The chain couples TRBV20-1 to TRBJ2-7; the D gene is possibly TRBD1 (5 bases). CDR1 is DFQATT and CDR2 is SNEGSKA in the germline V gene (reference sequence). The CDR3 is 16 amino acids. The ends were cut back, 3 bases at V and 3 bases at J, with 21 bases in the middle. DNA of the CDR3: TGCAGTGCTAGTTTTCAGGGTCAGGATAACTTCTACGAGCAGTACTTC. Its translation is CSASFQGQDNFYEQYF.

This clonotype was counted at least ten times. This chain connects TRBV14 to TRBJ1-1; D perhaps matches TRBD1 (6 bases). There are 14 residues in the CDR3. V was pared by 3 bases and J by 5 bases, with 13 bases between. Germline CDR1 is SGHDN and CDR2 is FVKESK. The CDR3 is CASSQIVRGTEAFF. The CDR3 DNA is TGTGCCAGCAGCCAGATAGTAAGGGGGACTGAAGCTTTCTTT.

The genes are TRBV6-1 and TRBJ2-7; 10 bases are shared with TRBD1. CDR1 is MNHNS and CDR2 is SASEGT in the germline V gene. This CDR3 comprises 16 residues. V shed 6 bases, J shed 3 bases, and the junction held 11 bases outside the gene matches. This CDR3 reads CASRPGQGGDVYEQYF. DNA for the CDR3: TGTGCCAGCAGACCTGGACAGGGGGGAGACGTCTACGAGCAGTACTTC.

This clonotype was observed a few times. The J gene is TRBJ2-7, the V gene TRBV6-1; TRBD1 matches at 7 bases. Germline loops: CDR1 MNHNS, CDR2 SASEGT. The CDR3 has 12 amino acids. The ends lost 8 bases at V and 8 bases at J; junction bases unmatched: 9. The CDR3 loop reads CASARQGEKQYF. For the CDR3, the DNA is TGTGCCAGCGCCCGACAGGGTGAGAAGCAGTACTTC.

This clonotype was detected a few times. This chain uses TRBV6-5 with TRBJ1-2, with D uncertain. This CDR3 contains 14 residues. The germline CDR1 and CDR2 sequences are MNHEY and SVGAGI. V was trimmed by 4 bases and J by 6 bases, leaving 15 bases between them. The CDR3 spells CASSSTTVIHGYTF. CDR3 nucleotide sequence: TGTGCCAGCAGTTCTACAACAGTGATACATGGCTACACCTTC.

This clonotype was observed many times. The chain joins TRBV7-9 to TRBJ2-7, with a weak D call TRBD2 (5 bases). CDR3 length equals 14 residues. V was pared by 4 bases and J by 7 bases, with 17 bases between. Germline CDR1 is SEHNR and CDR2 is FQNEAQ (reference sequence). Here the CDR3 DNA reads TGTGCCAGCAGCTCTCGTCCCTCGTCGGGGGAGCAGTACTTC. Its protein is CASSSRPSSGEQYF.

Many counts were recorded for this clonotype. The chain couples TRBV6-1 to TRBJ2-5; D uncertain. Trimming left V 6 bases short and J 5 bases short, with 7 bases between. Per the germline V gene, CDR1 is MNHNS and CDR2 is SASEGT. This CDR3 region has 11 residues. The CDR3 DNA reads as TGTGCCAGCAGGCGCGCGGAGACCCAGTACTTC. It encodes CASRRAETQYF.

Many counts were recorded for this clonotype. The chain recombines TRBV5-1 with TRBJ2-5, with 8 nucleotides matching TRBD2. Trimming took 0 bases from V and 5 from J; bases not matched to a gene: 6. CDR3 size: 15 residues. Germline V lookup: CDR1 SGHRS, CDR2 YFSETQ. The CDR3 spells CASSLERGRLETQYF. The CDR3 nucleotides are TGCGCCAGCAGCTTGGAGCGCGGGAGGTTGGAGACCCAGTACTTC. Combining the CDR3 with reference TRBV5-1 and TRBJ2-5 gives the whole variable domain KAGVTQTPRYLIKTRGQQVTLSCSPISGHRSVSWYQQTPGQGLQFLFEYFSETQRNKGNFPGRFSGRQFSNSRSEMNVSTLELGDSALYLCASSLERGRLETQYFGPGTRLLVL.